These 17 T cell receptor beta chains came from one sample sequenced in a study of CD8+ T cells in alopecia areata. A panel of CD4, CD8alpha, NKG2D, NKG2ACE and other markers served to sort pooled cutaneous lymph node cells. RNA was extracted and reverse transcribed into cDNA as the sequencing template. Profiling relied on immunoSEQ multiplex PCR, and the TCRdb table lists in-frame clones only, not all of them. The sample contains around 300,000 clones, none occurring once; more than 1% lies in the top ten. Source material: CD4+ T cells sorted from a lymph node. Source of these receptors: a C3H/HeJ mouse with alopecia areata. Strain MHC haplotype: H2-k.

With regard to this clone: Gene and germline names: mouse. The CDR3 extends 4 residues past the end of the read, so its final part is completed from the germline J gene. This rearrangement joins TRBV19 to TRBJ2-7; 7 bases map to TRBD1. The CDR3 has 14 amino acids. CDR1 is FNHDT, CDR2 SITEND, per germline (reference sequence). V shed 4 bases and J 1 base; nucleotides not matched to a gene: 5. The DNA read from the CDR3 is TGTGCCAGCAGTCCCCCGGGACAGTCCTAT. It codes for CASSPPGQSY. Given in full, the CDR3 is CASSPPGQSYEQYF.

In the case of this clone: Mouse gene names and germline throughout. The read comes to an end 4 residues before the CDR3 does, leaving the germline J gene to fill in the end. The chain links TRBV19 to TRBJ2-5; 9 nucleotides line up with TRBD2. Germline V gene lookup returns CDR1 FNHDT and CDR2 SITEND (reference sequence). This CDR3 region has 15 residues. The V gene end was trimmed by 4 bases and the J gene end by 0 bases; junction bases not matched to a gene: 3. CDR3 loop: CASSPDWGNQDTQYF. The CDR3 bases that were read are TGTGCCAGCAGTCCGGACTGGGGAAACCAAGAC.

This clone was detected a few times. Genes here carry mouse names. The missing CDR3 end, 4 residues past where the read stops, is filled in from the germline J gene. The genes are TRBV13-1 and TRBJ2-1, with TRBD2 matching over 10 bases. The CDR3 spans 15 residues. Trimming took 5 bases from V and 4 from J; bases not matched to a gene: 6. Germline assignment: CDR1 NSHNY and CDR2 SYGAGN. The covered CDR3 bases are TGTGCCAGCAGGAGGGGGACTGGGGCGTATGCT. Amino acid sequence: CASRRGTGAYA. The whole CDR3 sequence reads CASRRGTGAYAEQFF.

In its sample, this clone was seen a few times. The gene symbols are mouse symbols. The read halts 4 residues ahead of the CDR3 end, with the missing end drawn from the germline J gene. This chain connects TRBV1 to TRBJ2-5, with a weak D call TRBD1 (6 bases). CDR3 size: 16 residues. In germline, CDR1 is NSQYPW, CDR2 LRSPGD (reference sequence). The part of the CDR3 DNA that was read is TGCACCTGCAGTGCAGGTGAGAACACAGGGAAGGAC. Translation: CTCSAGENTGKD. The whole CDR3 region reads CTCSAGENTGKDTQYF.

This clone came up a few times. Gene names denote mouse genes. The CDR3 extends 4 residues past the end of the read, so its final part is completed from the germline J gene. J is TRBJ2-1 and V is TRBV13-1; 8 bases line up with TRBD1. V trimming: 5 bases; J trimming: 5 bases; junction bases outside the gene matches: 6. The CDR3 is 14 amino acids. Germline V gene data show CDR1 as NSHNY and CDR2 as SYGAGN. Partial CDR3 DNA: TGTGCCAGCAGAGGAGACAGGGGAGATGCT. Translation: CASRGDRGDA. The complete CDR3 reads CASRGDRGDAEQFF.

As to this clone: Germline and genes here are mouse. Coverage ceases 4 residues before the CDR3 finishes, and the germline J gene fills in the end. The chain links TRBV13-1 to TRBJ2-4; tentative D call: TRBD1 (6 bases). V was trimmed by 1 base and J by 2 bases, leaving 8 bases between them. This CDR3 has 14 residues. Germline CDR1 and CDR2: NSHNY and SYGAGN. The chain's CDR3 is CASSDNRVQNTLYF. Partial CDR3 DNA: TGTGCCAGCAGTGATAACAGGGTTCAAAAC.

This clone was recorded a few times. Genes and germline are mouse. The CDR3 goes on 4 residues after the read ends, and that part is filled in from the germline J gene. The chain joins TRBV19 to TRBJ2-5; possible D gene TRBD2, 5 bases. The CDR3 runs 13 residues. CDR1 is FNHDT, CDR2 SITEND, per germline (reference sequence). CDR3 residues: CASSIGLGDTQYF. The covered CDR3 bases are TGTGCCAGCAGTATCGGGCTGGGAGAC.

Concerning this clone: All gene names here are mouse names. The read terminates 4 residues ahead of where the CDR3 ends, so the germline J gene completes it. The chain recombines TRBV13-2 with TRBJ1-2, with a tentative D call TRBD1 (6 bases). Germline V CDR1 and CDR2: NNHNN, SYGAGS (reference sequence). The CDR3 has 14 amino acids. V gave up 3 bases and J gave up 1 base, with 10 bases separating them. This chain's CDR3 is CASGGSQGNSDYTF. The sequenced part of the CDR3 DNA is TGTGCCAGCGGTGGATCACAGGGAAACTCC.

This clone was seen a few times. Germline and genes here are mouse. The DNA ends 4 residues before the CDR3 does, and the rest of the CDR3 is filled in from the germline J gene. This same CDR3 is encoded by further DNA sequences in the sample. This chain uses TRBV1 with TRBJ2-5; 7 bases align to TRBD2. V was pared by 3 bases and J by 2 bases, with 2 bases of the junction left unmatched. The CDR3 runs to 14 residues. Germline CDR1 is NSQYPW and CDR2 is LRSPGD (reference sequence). CDR3 sequence reads: CTCSARGGQDTQYF. The sequenced CDR3 bases are TGCACCTGCAGTGCTCGGGGGGGCCAAGAC.

The sample holds a few counts of this clone. Mouse germline and gene names are used. CDR3 DNA, as far as it was read: TGTGCTAGCAGTAGAGGGACAGGGGTATCAAACTCC. It is translated as CASSRGTGVSNS. The whole CDR3 protein reads CASSRGTGVSNSDYTF. V is TRBV17 and J is TRBJ1-2; 9 bases align to TRBD1. Read sequence stops 4 residues before the CDR3 end, and the germline J gene provides the missing end. V gave up 1 base and J gave up 0 bases; unmatched junction bases: 3. Germline V lookup: CDR1 MNHDT, CDR2 YYDKIL. This CDR3 has 16 residues.

Details on this clone: Here the gene names and germline are mouse. The read is 4 residues too short to cover the CDR3 end, so that end is filled in from the germline J gene. Other DNA sequences in this sample translate to the same CDR3. The gene calls are TRBV13-3 and TRBJ2-3; 9 bases match TRBD2. V shed 5 bases, J shed 0 bases, and the junction held 4 bases outside the gene matches. The CDR3 extends over 15 amino acids. Germline-derived CDR1 and CDR2 are NNHDY and SYVADS. The CDR3 is CASRRTGASAETLYF. CDR3 DNA, as far as it was read: TGTGCCAGCAGGAGGACTGGGGCTAGTGCAGAA.

With respect to this clone: Mouse gene names and germline throughout. With the read ending 4 residues before the CDR3 end, the germline J gene is used to fill in that end. V usage is TRBV14 and J usage is TRBJ2-5; 13 bases are a match to TRBD2. The CDR3 is 19 residues long. V shed 4 bases and J 0 bases; nucleotides not matched to a gene: 11. Germline loops: CDR1 SGHDT, CDR2 FRDEAV. CDR3 residues: CASSPPGLGGISNQDTQYF. The sequenced CDR3 bases are TGTGCCAGCAGTCCTCCGGGACTGGGGGGGATCTCTAACCAAGAC.

This clone was seen a few times. The genes and germline here are from mouse. Read data end 4 residues before the CDR3 end; the end is taken from the germline J gene. The chain uses TRBV19 and TRBJ1-2; D possibly corresponds to TRBD1 (6 bases). V was shortened by 5 bases and J by 0 bases, with 14 bases between the two germline ends. The CDR3 runs to 15 residues. Germline V gives CDR1 FNHDT, CDR2 SITEND (reference sequence). The CDR3 DNA, read in part, is TGTGCCAGCAGCGTCCGGGACAATGCAAACTCC. Translating it yields CASSVRDNANS. The full CDR3 sequence reads CASSVRDNANSDYTF.

This clone has a handful of counts. Mouse names are used for the genes. The CDR3 protein is CTCSASHRGKDTQYF. CDR3 DNA, as far as it was read: TGCACCTGCAGTGCGTCCCACAGGGGTAAAGAC. This chain connects TRBV1 to TRBJ2-5; TRBD1 agrees at 7 bases. The read terminates 4 residues ahead of where the CDR3 ends, so the germline J gene completes it. Germline-derived CDR1 and CDR2 are NSQYPW and LRSPGD (reference sequence). CDR3 size: 15 residues.

This clone came up a few times. Gene names and germline refer to mouse. The CDR3 end falls 4 residues outside the read, so it is completed with the germline J gene. Other nucleotide sequences in the sample specify the same CDR3. V is TRBV1 and J is TRBJ2-5, with D perhaps matching TRBD1 (6 bases). Per the germline V gene, CDR1 is NSQYPW and CDR2 is LRSPGD (reference sequence). CDR3 length: 12 residues. Partial CDR3 DNA: TGCACCTGCAGTGTACAGGGAGAC. Translation gives CTCSVQGD. The complete CDR3 protein is CTCSVQGDTQYF.

This clone was counted between two and nine times. Gene names denote mouse genes. The missing CDR3 end, 4 residues past where the read stops, is filled in from the germline J gene. The chain recombines TRBV16 with TRBJ2-7, with D tentatively TRBD1 (6 bases). The germline CDR1 and CDR2 sequences are SGHSA and FRNQAP. The CDR3 runs 14 residues. The CDR3 spells CASSLDAGVYEQYF. Partial CDR3 DNA: TGTGCAAGCAGCTTAGATGCAGGGGTGTAT.

As to this clone: Mouse gene names and germline throughout. The CDR3 goes on 4 residues after the read ends, and that part is filled in from the germline J gene. The chain recombines TRBV13-1 with TRBJ2-1, with D possibly being TRBD2 (5 bases). Looked up from germline, CDR1 is NSHNY and CDR2 is SYGAGN. The CDR3 contains 11 residues. The V gene lost 5 bases and the J gene lost 6 bases, with 6 bases spanning the gap. This CDR3 is CASRTVAEQFF. CDR3 DNA, as far as it was read: TGTGCCAGCAGGACTGTTGCT.